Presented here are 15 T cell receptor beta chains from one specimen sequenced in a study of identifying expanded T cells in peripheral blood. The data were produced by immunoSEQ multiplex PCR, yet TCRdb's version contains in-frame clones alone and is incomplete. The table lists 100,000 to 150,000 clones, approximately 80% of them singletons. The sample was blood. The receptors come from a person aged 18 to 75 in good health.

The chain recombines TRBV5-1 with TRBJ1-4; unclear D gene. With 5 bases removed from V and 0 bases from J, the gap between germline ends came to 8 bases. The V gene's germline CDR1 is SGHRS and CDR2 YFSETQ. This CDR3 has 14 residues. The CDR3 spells CASRMEATNEKLFF. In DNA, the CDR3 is TGCGCCAGCAGAATGGAAGCAACTAATGAAAAACTGTTTTTT.

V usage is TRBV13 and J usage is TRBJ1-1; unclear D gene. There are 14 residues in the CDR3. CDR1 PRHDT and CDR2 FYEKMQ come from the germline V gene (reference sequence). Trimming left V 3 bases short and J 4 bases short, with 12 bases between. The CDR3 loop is CASSFEVNPTEAFF. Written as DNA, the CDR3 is TGTGCCAGCAGCTTTGAGGTAAATCCCACTGAAGCTTTCTTT.

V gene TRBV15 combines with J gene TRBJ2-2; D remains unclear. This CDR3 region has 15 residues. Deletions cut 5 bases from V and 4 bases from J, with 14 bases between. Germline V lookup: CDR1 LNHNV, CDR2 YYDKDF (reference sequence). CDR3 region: CATSYLGSLTGELFF. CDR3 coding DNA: TGTGCCACCAGCTACCTGGGCTCCCTCACCGGGGAGCTGTTTTTT.

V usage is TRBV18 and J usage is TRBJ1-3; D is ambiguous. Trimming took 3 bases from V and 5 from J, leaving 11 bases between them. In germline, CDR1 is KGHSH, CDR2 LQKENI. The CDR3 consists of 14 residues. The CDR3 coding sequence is TGTGCCAGCTCACCTCCGGCAGATCGAAACACCATATATTTT. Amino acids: CASSPPADRNTIYF.

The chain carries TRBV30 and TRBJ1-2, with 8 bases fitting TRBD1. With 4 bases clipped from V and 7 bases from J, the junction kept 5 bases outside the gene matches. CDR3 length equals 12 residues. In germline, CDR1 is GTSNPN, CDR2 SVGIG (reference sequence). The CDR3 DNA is TGTGCCTGGAATCAGGGGGCGCGTGGCTACACCTTC. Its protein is CAWNQGARGYTF. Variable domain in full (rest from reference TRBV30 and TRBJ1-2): SQTIHQWPATLVQPVGSPLSLECTVEGTSNPNLYWYRQAAGRGLQLLFYSVGIGQISSEVPQNLSASRPQDRQFILSSKKLLLSDSGFYLCAWNQGARGYTFGSGTRLTVV.

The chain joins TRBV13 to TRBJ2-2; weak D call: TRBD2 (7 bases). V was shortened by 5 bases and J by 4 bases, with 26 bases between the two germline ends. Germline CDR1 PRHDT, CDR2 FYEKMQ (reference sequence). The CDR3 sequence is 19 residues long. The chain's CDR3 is CASSRWTGGAFQVTGELFF. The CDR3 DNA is TGTGCCAGCAGCCGATGGACTGGGGGGGCGTTTCAGGTCACCGGGGAGCTGTTTTTT.

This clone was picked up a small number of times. The CDR3 DNA sequence: TGTGCCACCAGCAGAGGGGGACAGGGCGCTGAAGCTTTCTTT. Encoded protein: CATSRGGQGAEAFF. The gene calls are TRBV15 and TRBJ1-1, with TRBD1 identical over 9 bases. This CDR3 contains 14 residues. Trimming removed 1 base from V and 6 bases from J; junction bases left unmatched: 3. Germline V lookup: CDR1 LNHNV, CDR2 YYDKDF (reference sequence).

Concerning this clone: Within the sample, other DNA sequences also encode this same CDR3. In nucleotides, the CDR3 is TGTGCCAGCAGCTTAGCCGAGACCCAGTACTTC. Translation: CASSLAETQYF. The chain employs TRBV11-2 and TRBJ2-5, with D hard to call. This CDR3 spans 11 amino acids. V shed 1 base and J shed 5 bases, with 2 bases lying between them. Germline assignment: CDR1 SGHAT and CDR2 FQNNGV.

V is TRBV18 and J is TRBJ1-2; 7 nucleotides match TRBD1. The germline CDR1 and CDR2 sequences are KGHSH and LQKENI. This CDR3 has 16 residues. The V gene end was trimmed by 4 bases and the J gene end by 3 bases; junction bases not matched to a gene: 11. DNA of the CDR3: TGTGCCAGCTCACTTCTCTTCCGGGACAGCGACTATGGCTACACCTTC. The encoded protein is CASSLLFRDSDYGYTF.

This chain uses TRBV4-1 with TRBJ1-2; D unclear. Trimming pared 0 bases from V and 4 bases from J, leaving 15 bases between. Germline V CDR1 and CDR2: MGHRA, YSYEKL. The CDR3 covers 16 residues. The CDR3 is CASSQEVPGSGYGYTF. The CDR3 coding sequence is TGCGCCAGCAGCCAAGAGGTTCCGGGCTCGGGCTATGGCTACACCTTC.

This CDR3 is CASSGPVAKNIQYF. CDR3 DNA: TGTGCCAGCAGTGGGCCCGTAGCCAAAAACATTCAGTACTTC. The chain joins TRBV2 to TRBJ2-4; unclear D gene. CDR1 is SNHLY, CDR2 FYNNEI, per germline. V lost 4 bases to trimming and J lost 0 bases, with 7 bases between them. The CDR3 runs to 14 residues.

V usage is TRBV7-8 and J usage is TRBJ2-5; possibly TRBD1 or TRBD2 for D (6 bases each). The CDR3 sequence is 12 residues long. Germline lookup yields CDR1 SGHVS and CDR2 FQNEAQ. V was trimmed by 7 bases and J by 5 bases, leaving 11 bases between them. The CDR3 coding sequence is TGTGCCAGCACCCCCGGGGGCGAGACCCAGTACTTC. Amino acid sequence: CASTPGGETQYF.

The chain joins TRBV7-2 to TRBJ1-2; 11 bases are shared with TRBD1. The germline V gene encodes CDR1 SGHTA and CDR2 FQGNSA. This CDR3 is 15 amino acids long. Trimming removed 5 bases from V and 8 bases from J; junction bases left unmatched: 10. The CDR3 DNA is TGTGCCAGCAGCCGAGGGACAGGGGGGTGGAACGGCTACACCTTC. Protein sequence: CASSRGTGGWNGYTF.

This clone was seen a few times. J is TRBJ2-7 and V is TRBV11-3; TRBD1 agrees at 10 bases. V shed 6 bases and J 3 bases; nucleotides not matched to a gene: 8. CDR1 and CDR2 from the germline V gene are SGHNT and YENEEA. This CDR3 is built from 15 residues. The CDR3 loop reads CASSYRRDRGYEQYF. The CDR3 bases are TGTGCCAGCAGTTACCGTCGGGACAGGGGCTACGAGCAGTACTTC.

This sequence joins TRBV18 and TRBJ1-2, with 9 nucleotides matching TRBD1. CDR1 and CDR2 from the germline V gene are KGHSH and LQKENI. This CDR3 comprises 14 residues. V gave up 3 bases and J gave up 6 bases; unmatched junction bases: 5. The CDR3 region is CASSPWGQGDGYTF. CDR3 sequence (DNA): TGTGCCAGCTCACCGTGGGGACAGGGTGATGGCTACACCTTC.